This T cell receptor (beta chain) was captured in a study of shared clonotypes between healthy human individuals. V was cut by 3 bases and J by 0 bases, with 12 bases left in between. Germline-derived CDR1 and CDR2 are LNHDA and SQIVND (reference sequence). The CDR3 is 15 residues long. Using immunoSEQ multiplex PCR, the repertoire was profiled, and TCRdb retains in-frame clones only, with some absent. Of around 550,000 clones in the sample, 90% to 96% were seen once. The chain recombines TRBV19 with TRBJ2-7; D unclear. This TCR was recovered from a woman aged 25 to 39 in good health. Sequencing used naive CD4+ T cells sorted from blood. Subset in this sample: CD45RA+ positively selected. CDR3 coding DNA: TGTGCCAGTAGTATTTCGGATCAACCCTCCTACGAGCAGTACTTC. Protein: CASSISDQPSYEQYF.